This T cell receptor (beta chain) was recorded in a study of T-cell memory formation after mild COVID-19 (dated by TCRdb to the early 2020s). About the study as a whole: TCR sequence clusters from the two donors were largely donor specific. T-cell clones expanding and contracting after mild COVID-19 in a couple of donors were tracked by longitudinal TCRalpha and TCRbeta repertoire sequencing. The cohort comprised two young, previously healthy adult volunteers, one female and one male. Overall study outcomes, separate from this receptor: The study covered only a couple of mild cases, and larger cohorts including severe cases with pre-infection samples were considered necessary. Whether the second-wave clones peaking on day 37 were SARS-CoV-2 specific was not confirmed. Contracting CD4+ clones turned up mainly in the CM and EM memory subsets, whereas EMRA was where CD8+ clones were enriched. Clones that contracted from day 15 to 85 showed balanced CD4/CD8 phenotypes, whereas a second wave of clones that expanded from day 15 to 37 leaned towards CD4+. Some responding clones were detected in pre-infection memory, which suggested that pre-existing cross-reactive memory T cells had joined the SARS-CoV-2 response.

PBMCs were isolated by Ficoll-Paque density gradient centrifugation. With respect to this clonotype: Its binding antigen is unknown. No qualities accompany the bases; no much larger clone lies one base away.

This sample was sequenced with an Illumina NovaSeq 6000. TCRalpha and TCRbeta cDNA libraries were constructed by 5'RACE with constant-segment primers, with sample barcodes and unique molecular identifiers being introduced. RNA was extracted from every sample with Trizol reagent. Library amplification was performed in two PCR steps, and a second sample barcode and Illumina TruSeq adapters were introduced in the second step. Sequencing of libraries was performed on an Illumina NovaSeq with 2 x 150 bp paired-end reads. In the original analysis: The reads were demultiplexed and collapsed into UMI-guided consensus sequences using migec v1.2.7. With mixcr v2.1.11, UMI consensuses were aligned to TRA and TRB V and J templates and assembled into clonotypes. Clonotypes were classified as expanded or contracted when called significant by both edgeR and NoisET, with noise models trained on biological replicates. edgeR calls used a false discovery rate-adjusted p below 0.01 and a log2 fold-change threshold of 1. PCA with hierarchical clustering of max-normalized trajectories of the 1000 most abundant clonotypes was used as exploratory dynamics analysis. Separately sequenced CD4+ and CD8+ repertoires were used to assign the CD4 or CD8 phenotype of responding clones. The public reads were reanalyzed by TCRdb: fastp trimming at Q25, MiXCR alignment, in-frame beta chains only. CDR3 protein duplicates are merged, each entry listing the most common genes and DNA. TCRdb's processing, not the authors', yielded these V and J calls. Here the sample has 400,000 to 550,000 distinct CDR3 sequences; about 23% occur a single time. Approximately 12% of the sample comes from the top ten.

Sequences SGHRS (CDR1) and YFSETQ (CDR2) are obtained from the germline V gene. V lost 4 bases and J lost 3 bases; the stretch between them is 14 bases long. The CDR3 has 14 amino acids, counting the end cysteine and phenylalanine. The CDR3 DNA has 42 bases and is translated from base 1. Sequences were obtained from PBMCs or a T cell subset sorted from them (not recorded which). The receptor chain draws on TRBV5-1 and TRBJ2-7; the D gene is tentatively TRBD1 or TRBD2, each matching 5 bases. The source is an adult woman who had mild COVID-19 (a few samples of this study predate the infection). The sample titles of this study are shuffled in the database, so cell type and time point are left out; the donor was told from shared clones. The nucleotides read TGCGCCAGCAGCCCCGACAGCGGAGGCTACGAGCAGTACTTC. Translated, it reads CASSPDSGGYEQYF.